A selection of T cell receptor beta chains follows, all from one sample in a study of shared clonotypes between healthy human individuals. Assay used: immunoSEQ multiplex PCR; TCRdb lists only in-frame clones, some missing. The sample contains 850,000 to 1,200,000 clones, under 80% of which appear only once. Material for sequencing was memory CD4+ T cells sorted from blood. The receptor source for this set is a man between 18 and 29 years old in good health. Each CDR3 is given with its conserved first and last residue. D genes are given only for firm matches. The size field is filled for only some rows; it gives once, few, many or a size class.

j_call clone_size d_call v_call cdr3_aa cdr3_nt
TRBJ2-7 NA TRBD1 TRBV11-1 CASSFRTGAYEQYF TGTGCCAGCAGCTTCAGGACAGGCGCCTACGAGCAGTACTTC
TRBJ2-3 NA NA TRBV7-2 CASSLDWTFTDTQYF TGTGCCAGCAGCTTAGATTGGACCTTCACAGATACGCAGTATTTT
TRBJ2-3 few NA TRBV7-2 CASSPRDGDTQYF TGTGCCAGCAGCCCCAGAGATGGAGATACGCAGTATTTT
TRBJ1-6 few TRBD1 TRBV2 CASRGQVLNSPLHF TGTGCCAGCAGAGGACAGGTACTAAATTCACCCCTCCACTTT
TRBJ1-6 few NA TRBV10-3 CAIRGDRNSPLHF TGTGCCATCAGGGGGGACCGAAATTCACCCCTCCACTTT
TRBJ1-2 few TRBD1 TRBV5-1 CASSPGQGGDYGYTF TGCGCCAGCAGCCCGGGACAGGGTGGGGACTATGGCTACACCTTC
TRBJ2-3 NA NA TRBV6-1 CASSEYTQYF TGTGCCAGCAGTGAATATACGCAGTATTTT
TRBJ2-3 NA TRBD2 TRBV28 CASTPPAGLANPDTQYF TGTGCCAGCACCCCCCCGGCGGGACTAGCAAATCCAGATACGCAGTATTTT
TRBJ2-3 once TRBD2 TRBV7-2 CASSQAGSGTDTQYF TGTGCCAGCAGCCAAGCGGGGTCTGGCACAGATACGCAGTATTTT
TRBJ2-1 NA TRBD1 TRBV10-3 CAISAGQGSYNEQFF TGTGCCATCAGTGCGGGACAGGGATCCTACAATGAGCAGTTCTTC
TRBJ2-1 NA NA TRBV30 CAWSAGISYNEQFF TGTGCCTGGAGTGCTGGGATCTCCTACAATGAGCAGTTCTTC
TRBJ2-1 NA TRBD1 TRBV7-3 CASSRQQGAFNEQFF TGTGCCAGCAGCCGTCAACAGGGGGCATTCAATGAGCAGTTCTTC
TRBJ2-2 NA TRBD2 TRBV2 CASKGQAGVAGELFF TGTGCCAGCAAAGGGCAAGCGGGAGTGGCCGGGGAGCTGTTTTTT
TRBJ2-3 NA NA TRBV18 CASSLPGTDTQYF TGTGCCAGCTCACTTCCCGGCACAGATACGCAGTATTTT
TRBJ2-7 NA NA TRBV5-5 CASSPDLNEQYF TGTGCCAGCAGCCCGGACCTCAACGAGCAGTACTTC
TRBJ2-5 NA NA TRBV5-4 CASSLSAYQETQYF TGTGCCAGCAGCTTAAGCGCGTACCAAGAGACCCAGTACTTC
TRBJ2-2 NA TRBD2 TRBV5-1 CASSSSSGSTNTGELFF TGCGCCAGCAGCTCCTCTAGCGGGAGTACGAACACCGGGGAGCTGTTTTTT
TRBJ1-2 few TRBD1 TRBV30 CAWAPLGQGWNGYTF TGTGCCTGGGCCCCTCTGGGACAGGGGTGGAATGGCTACACCTTC
TRBJ2-5 NA NA TRBV5-1 CASSLGIQETQYF TGCGCCAGCAGCTTGGGCATTCAAGAGACCCAGTACTTC
TRBJ1-1 NA NA TRBV5-1 CASSFGTLNTEAFF TGCGCCAGCAGCTTTGGAACTTTGAACACTGAAGCTTTCTTT
TRBJ2-7 NA NA TRBV29-1 CSVEGPASSYEQYF TGCAGCGTTGAAGGGCCGGCGAGCTCCTACGAGCAGTACTTC
TRBJ2-3 many TRBD2 TRBV30 CAWQGGLAGYTDTQYF TGTGCCTGGCAAGGCGGACTAGCGGGATACACAGATACGCAGTATTTT
TRBJ2-1 NA NA TRBV20-1 CSARVLYEQFF TGCAGTGCTAGAGTCCTTTATGAGCAGTTCTTC
TRBJ2-5 once TRBD2 TRBV2 CASRDTSGRRQETQYF TGTGCCAGCAGGGATACTAGCGGGAGGCGTCAAGAGACCCAGTACTTC
TRBJ2-2 once TRBD1 TRBV5-6 CASSPTGGNTGELFF TGTGCCAGCAGCCCGACAGGGGGCAACACCGGGGAGCTGTTTTTT
TRBJ2-3 NA NA TRBV9 CASSAKLWGYTDTQYF TGTGCCAGCAGCGCAAAACTCTGGGGATACACAGATACGCAGTATTTT
TRBJ2-5 NA TRBD1 TRBV7-9 CASSPGQANYQETQYF TGTGCCAGCAGCCCGGGACAGGCTAACTACCAAGAGACCCAGTACTTC
TRBJ2-1 NA NA TRBV2 CASSEKVVLNEQFF TGTGCCAGCAGTGAAAAAGTGGTCCTTAATGAGCAGTTCTTC
TRBJ2-7 NA NA TRBV6-5 CASRMSYDLYEQYF TGTGCCAGCAGAATGTCGTACGACCTCTACGAGCAGTACTTC
TRBJ2-7 NA NA TRBV2 CASSAGGWYEQYF TGTGCCAGCAGCGCAGGGGGGTGGTACGAGCAGTACTTC
TRBJ2-2 NA TRBD2 TRBV11-3 CASSSEGGRKNTGELFF TGTGCCAGCAGCTCAGAGGGCGGGAGGAAGAACACCGGGGAGCTGTTTTTT
TRBJ1-5 NA NA TRBV6-1 CASSGSKDQPQHF TGTGCCAGCAGTGGCAGTAAGGATCAGCCCCAGCATTTT
TRBJ1-2 once NA TRBV5-4 CASSSRTLGLAMSYGYTF TGTGCCAGCAGCTCCCGAACCCTCGGCTTGGCAATGAGTTATGGCTACACCTTC
TRBJ1-2 NA NA TRBV6-1 CASSEEGYGYTF TGTGCCAGCAGTGAAGAGGGATATGGCTACACCTTC
TRBJ1-2 NA NA TRBV5-6 CASSRTQGYTF TGTGCCAGCAGCCGGACTCAGGGCTACACCTTC
TRBJ1-2 NA TRBD1 TRBV19 CASSTFGGGWNYGYTF TGTGCCAGTAGTACCTTCGGAGGGGGCTGGAACTATGGCTACACCTTC
TRBJ1-2 few TRBD1 TRBV7-2 CASSTRQGSNYGYTF TGTGCCAGCAGCACCCGACAGGGTAGCAACTATGGCTACACCTTC
TRBJ2-1 NA NA TRBV20-1 CSAVFIGEQFF TGCAGTGCTGTCTTCATCGGGGAGCAGTTCTTC
TRBJ1-5 NA NA TRBV6-1 CASSEGLTGANQPQHF TGTGCCAGCAGTGAAGGATTGACGGGTGCCAATCAGCCCCAGCATTTT
TRBJ1-1 NA NA TRBV18 CASSPLDSNTEAFF TGTGCCAGCTCACCACTGGACAGCAACACTGAAGCTTTCTTT
TRBJ2-2 NA NA TRBV25-1 CASRGSSNTGELFF TGTGCCAGCAGGGGAAGTTCGAACACCGGGGAGCTGTTTTTT
TRBJ1-1 NA NA TRBV7-8 CASSFLNTEAFF TGTGCCAGCAGCTTCTTAAACACTGAAGCTTTCTTT
TRBJ2-3 NA NA TRBV7-9 CASSLDGSALDTQYF TGTGCCAGCAGCTTAGATGGATCTGCACTAGATACGCAGTATTTT
TRBJ2-3 NA TRBD2 TRBV7-9 CASSQTGTSPADTQYF TGTGCCAGCAGCCAAACCGGGACTAGCCCCGCAGATACGCAGTATTTT
TRBJ1-2 NA NA TRBV28 CASRGDANYGYTF TGTGCCAGCAGAGGGGATGCTAACTATGGCTACACCTTC
TRBJ1-3 NA NA TRBV2 CASSEEQGIGGTIYF TGTGCCAGCAGTGAAGAGCAGGGGATAGGTGGTACCATATATTTT
TRBJ1-2 NA NA TRBV20-1 CSPQGTYGYTF TGCAGCCCGCAGGGTACCTATGGCTACACCTTC
TRBJ1-1 NA NA TRBV14 CASSQATGVSAFF TGTGCCAGCAGCCAAGCCACCGGGGTTTCAGCTTTCTTT